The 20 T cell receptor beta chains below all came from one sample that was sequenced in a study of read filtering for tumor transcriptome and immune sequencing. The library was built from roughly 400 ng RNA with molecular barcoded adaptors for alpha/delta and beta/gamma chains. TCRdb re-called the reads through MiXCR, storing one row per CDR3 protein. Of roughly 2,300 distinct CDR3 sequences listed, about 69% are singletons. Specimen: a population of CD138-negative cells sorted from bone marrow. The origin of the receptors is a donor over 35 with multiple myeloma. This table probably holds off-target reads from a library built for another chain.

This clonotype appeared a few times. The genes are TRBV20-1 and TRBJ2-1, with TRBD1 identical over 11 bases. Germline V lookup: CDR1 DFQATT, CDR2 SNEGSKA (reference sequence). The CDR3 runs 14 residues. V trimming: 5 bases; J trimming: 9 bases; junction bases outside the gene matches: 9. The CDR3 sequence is CSARRDRGIGEQFF. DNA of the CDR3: TGCAGTGCTCGCCGGGACAGGGGGATCGGTGAGCAGTTCTTC.

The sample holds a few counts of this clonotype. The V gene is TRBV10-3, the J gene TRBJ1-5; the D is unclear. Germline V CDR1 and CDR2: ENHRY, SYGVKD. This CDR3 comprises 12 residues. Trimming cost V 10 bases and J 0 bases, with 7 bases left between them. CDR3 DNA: TGTGCCACGCGGAATAGCAATCAGCCCCAGCATTTT. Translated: CATRNSNQPQHF.

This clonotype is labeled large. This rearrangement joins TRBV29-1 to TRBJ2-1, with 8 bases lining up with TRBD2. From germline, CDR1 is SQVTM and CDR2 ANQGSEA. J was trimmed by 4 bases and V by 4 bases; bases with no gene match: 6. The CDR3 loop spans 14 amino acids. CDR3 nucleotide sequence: TGCAGCGTTGCGCTAGCGGGCGTGTACAATGAGCAGTTCTTC. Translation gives CSVALAGVYNEQFF.

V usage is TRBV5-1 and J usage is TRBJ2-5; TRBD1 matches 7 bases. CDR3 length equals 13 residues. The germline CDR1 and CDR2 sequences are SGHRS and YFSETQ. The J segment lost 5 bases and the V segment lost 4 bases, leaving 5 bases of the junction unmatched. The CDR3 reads CASSNRGWETQYF. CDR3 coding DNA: TGCGCCAGCAGCAACAGGGGTTGGGAGACCCAGTACTTC.

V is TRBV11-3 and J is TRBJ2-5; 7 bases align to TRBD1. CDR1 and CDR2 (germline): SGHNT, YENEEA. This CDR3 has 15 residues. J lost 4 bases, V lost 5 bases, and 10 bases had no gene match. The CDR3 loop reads CASSPTVQGIETQYF. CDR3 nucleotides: TGTGCCAGCAGCCCGACGGTACAGGGGATAGAGACCCAGTACTTC.

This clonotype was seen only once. The DNA for the CDR3 is TGTGCCAGCAGAGGGACAGGGCGAGGCGATGAGCAGTTCTTC. Amino acids: CASRGTGRGDEQFF. The gene calls are TRBV6-2 or TRBV6-3 and TRBJ2-1, with 9 positions matching TRBD1. The CDR3 spans 14 residues. V lost 6 bases, J lost 8 bases, and 8 bases stayed unmatched. Germline-derived CDR1 and CDR2 are MNHEY and SVGEGT.

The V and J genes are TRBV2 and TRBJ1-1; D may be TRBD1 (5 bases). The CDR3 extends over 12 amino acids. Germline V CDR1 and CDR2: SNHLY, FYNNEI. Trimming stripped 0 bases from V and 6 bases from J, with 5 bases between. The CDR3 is CASSEARAEAFF. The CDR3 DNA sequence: TGTGCCAGCAGTGAAGCCAGGGCTGAAGCTTTCTTT.

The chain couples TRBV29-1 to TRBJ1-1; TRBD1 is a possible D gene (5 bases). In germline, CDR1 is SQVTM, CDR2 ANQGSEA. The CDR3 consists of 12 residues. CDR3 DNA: TGCAGTGGGGGGGATCTGACCTTGGGAGCTTTCTTT. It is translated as CSGGDLTLGAFF.

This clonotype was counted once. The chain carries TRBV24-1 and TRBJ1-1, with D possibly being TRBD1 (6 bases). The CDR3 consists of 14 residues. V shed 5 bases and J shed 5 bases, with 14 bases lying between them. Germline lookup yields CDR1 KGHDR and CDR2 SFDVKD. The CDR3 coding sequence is TGTGCCACCAGTGCGAGGGGGGTAGTGACTGAAGCTTTCTTT. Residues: CATSARGVVTEAFF.

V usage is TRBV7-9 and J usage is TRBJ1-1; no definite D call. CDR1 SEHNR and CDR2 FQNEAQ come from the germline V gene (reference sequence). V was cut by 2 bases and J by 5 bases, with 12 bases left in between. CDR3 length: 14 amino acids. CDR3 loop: CASSLSWPVTEAFF. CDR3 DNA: TGTGCCAGCAGCTTATCCTGGCCGGTGACTGAAGCTTTCTTT.

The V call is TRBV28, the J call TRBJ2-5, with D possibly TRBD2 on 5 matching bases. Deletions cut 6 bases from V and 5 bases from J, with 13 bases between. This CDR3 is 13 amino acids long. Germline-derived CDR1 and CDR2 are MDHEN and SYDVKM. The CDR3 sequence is CASRGRKRETQYF. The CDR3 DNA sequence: TGTGCCAGCAGAGGACGGAAGCGGGAGACCCAGTACTTC. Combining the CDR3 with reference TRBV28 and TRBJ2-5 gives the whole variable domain DVKVTQSSRYLVKRTGEKVFLECVQDMDHENMFWYRQDPGLGLRLIYFSYDVKMKEKGDIPEGYSVSREKKERFSLILESASTNQTSMYLCASRGRKRETQYFGPGTRLLVL.

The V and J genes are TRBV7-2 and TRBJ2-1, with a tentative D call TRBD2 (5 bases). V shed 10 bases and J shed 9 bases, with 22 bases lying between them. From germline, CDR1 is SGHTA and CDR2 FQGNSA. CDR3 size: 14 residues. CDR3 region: CATARLAPEVEQFF. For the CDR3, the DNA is TGTGCCACCGCACGTCTAGCCCCAGAGGTTGAGCAGTTCTTC.

The CDR3 loop reads CASSLSSLGGYEQFF. In DNA form, the CDR3 reads TGTGCCAGCAGCTTATCGTCTTTAGGCGGCTATGAGCAGTTCTTC. The V gene is TRBV7-3, the J gene TRBJ2-1, with D hard to call. The CDR3 consists of 15 residues. Germline V gene lookup returns CDR1 SGHTA and CDR2 FQGTGA. The V end was cut by 2 bases, the J end by 8 bases, with 16 bases between. The variable domain in full, with the rest retrieved from reference TRBV7-3 and TRBJ2-1, is GAGVSQTPSNKVTEKGKYVELRCDPISGHTALYWYRQSLGQGPEFLIYFQGTGAADDSGLPNDRFFAVRPEGSVSTLKIQRTERGDSAVYLCASSLSSLGGYEQFFGPGTRLTVL.

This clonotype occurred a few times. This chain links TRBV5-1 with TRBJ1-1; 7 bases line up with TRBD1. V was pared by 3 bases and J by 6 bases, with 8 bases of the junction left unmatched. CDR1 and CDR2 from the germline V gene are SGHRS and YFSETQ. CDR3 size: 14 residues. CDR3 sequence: CASSSGQVRAEAFF. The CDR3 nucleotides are TGCGCCAGCAGCTCCGGACAGGTGAGGGCTGAAGCTTTCTTT.

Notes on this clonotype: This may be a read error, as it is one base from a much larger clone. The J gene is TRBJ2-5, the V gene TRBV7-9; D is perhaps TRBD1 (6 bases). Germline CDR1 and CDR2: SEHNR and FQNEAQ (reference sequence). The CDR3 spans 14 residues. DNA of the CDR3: TGTGCCAACAGCCTACGACAGGACCAAGAGACCCAGTACTTC. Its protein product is CANSLRQDQETQYF.

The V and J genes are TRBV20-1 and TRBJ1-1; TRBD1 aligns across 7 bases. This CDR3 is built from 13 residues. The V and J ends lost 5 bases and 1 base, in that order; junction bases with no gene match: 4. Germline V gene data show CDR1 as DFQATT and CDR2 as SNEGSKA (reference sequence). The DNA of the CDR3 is TGCAGTGCTGAGACAGGGCAGAACACTGAAGCTTTCTTT. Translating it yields CSAETGQNTEAFF.

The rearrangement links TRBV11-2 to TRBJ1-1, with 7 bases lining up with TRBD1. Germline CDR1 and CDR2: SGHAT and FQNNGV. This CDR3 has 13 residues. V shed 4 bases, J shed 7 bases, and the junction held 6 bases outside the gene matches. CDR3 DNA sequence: TGTGCCAGCAGCTCCCCCCGGGACAGTGAAGCTTTCTTT. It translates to CASSSPRDSEAFF.

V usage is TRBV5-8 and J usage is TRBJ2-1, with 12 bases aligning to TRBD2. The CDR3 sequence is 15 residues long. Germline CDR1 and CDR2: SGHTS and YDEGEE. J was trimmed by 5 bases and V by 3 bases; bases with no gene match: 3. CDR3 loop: CASSSRLAGDNEQFF. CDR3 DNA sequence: TGTGCCAGCAGCTCCCGACTAGCGGGAGACAATGAGCAGTTCTTC.

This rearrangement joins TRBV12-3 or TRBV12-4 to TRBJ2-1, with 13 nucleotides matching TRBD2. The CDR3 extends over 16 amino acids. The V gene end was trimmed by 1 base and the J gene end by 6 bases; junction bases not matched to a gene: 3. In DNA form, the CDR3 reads TGTGCCAGCAGTTTAGATACTAGCGGGGGGGCCAATGAGCAGTTCTTC. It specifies CASSLDTSGGANEQFF.

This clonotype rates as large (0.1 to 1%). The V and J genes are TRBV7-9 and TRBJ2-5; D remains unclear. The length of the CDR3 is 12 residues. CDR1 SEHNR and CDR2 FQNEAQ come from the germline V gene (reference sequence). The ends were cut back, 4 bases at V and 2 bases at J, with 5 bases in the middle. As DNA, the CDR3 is TGTGCCAGCAGCTCGGTGCAAGAGACCCAGTACTTC. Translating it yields CASSSVQETQYF.